The 27 T cell receptor beta chains below come from one sample, sequenced in a study of blood T cell repertoires in COVID-19. The method was immunoSEQ multiplex PCR; TCRdb's version includes in-frame clones alone and lacks a portion of them. The sample lists 130,000 to 150,000 clones; roughly 77% were seen once. What was sequenced was peripheral blood. The receptor source for this set is a woman in her 70s with COVID-19, enrolled during active disease.

This chain links TRBV4-2 with TRBJ2-3; the match to TRBD2 covers 8 bases. CDR1 and CDR2 (germline): LGHNA, YNFKEQ. V lost 4 bases, J lost 6 bases, and 6 bases stayed unmatched. CDR3 size: 14 residues. The CDR3 reads CASSPGLERDTQYF. The CDR3 DNA follows: TGTGCCAGCAGCCCGGGACTAGAGAGGGATACGCAGTATTTT.

As to this clone: Other DNA sequences of this sample code for an identical CDR3. The chain combines TRBV18 with TRBJ1-1, with D uncertain. Germline V gene sequence: CDR1 KGHSH, CDR2 LQKENI. The CDR3 spans 13 residues. V was shortened by 6 bases and J by 2 bases, with 10 bases between the two germline ends. As DNA, the CDR3 is TGTGCCAGCTCCCCAGGCCTTAACACTGAAGCTTTCTTT. Translation: CASSPGLNTEAFF. Together with reference TRBV18 and TRBJ1-1, the CDR3 gives the full variable domain: NAGVMQNPRHLVRRRGQEARLRCSPMKGHSHVYWYRQLPEEGLKFMVYLQKENIIDESGMPKERFSAEFPKEGPSILRIQQVVRGDSAAYFCASSPGLNTEAFFGQGTRLTVV.

This chain uses TRBV19 with TRBJ2-1; tentatively, D is TRBD2 (6 bases). Trimming cost V 7 bases and J 10 bases, with 23 bases left between them. The CDR3 spans 15 residues. Germline values: CDR1 LNHDA, CDR2 SQIVND (reference sequence). CDR3 region: CASNQDAAQGGEQFF. The DNA of the CDR3 is TGTGCCAGTAATCAAGACGCAGCCCAAGGAGGGGAGCAGTTCTTC. Full variable domain (missing parts from reference TRBV19 and TRBJ2-1): DGGITQSPKYLFRKEGQNVTLSCEQNLNHDAMYWYRQDPGQGLRLIYYSQIVNDFQKGDIAEGYSVSREKKESFPLTVTSAQKNPTAFYLCASNQDAAQGGEQFFGPGTRLTVL.

V and J are TRBV3-1 (or the pseudogene TRBV3-2) and TRBJ2-3, with D possibly being TRBD2 (5 bases). V shed 0 bases and J shed 0 bases, with 13 bases lying between them. This CDR3 has 17 amino acids. CDR1 LGHDT and CDR2 YNNKEL come from the germline V gene (reference sequence). Here the CDR3 DNA reads TGTGCCAGCAGCCAAGATCAGGCACGGGGTAGCACAGATACGCAGTATTTT. Amino acid sequence: CASSQDQARGSTDTQYF.

Here the CDR3 reads CASSREGSTEAFF. The CDR3 coding sequence is TGTGCCAGTTCAAGGGAGGGGAGCACTGAAGCTTTCTTT. J is TRBJ1-1 and V is TRBV19; possible D gene TRBD1, 5 bases. Trimming removed 8 bases from V and 4 bases from J, with 14 bases in between. The germline V gene encodes CDR1 LNHDA and CDR2 SQIVND (reference sequence). CDR3 length: 13 residues.

This clone was counted only a few times. This chain joins TRBV3-1 (or the pseudogene TRBV3-2) and TRBJ1-6; 7 bases match TRBD1. Germline CDR1 and CDR2: LGHDT and YNNKEL (reference sequence). This CDR3 has 15 amino acids. J gave up 7 bases and V 4 bases, and 7 bases lay outside the gene matches. The chain's CDR3 is CASSLTGAGNSPLHF. The CDR3 nucleotides read TGTGCCAGCAGCCTCACAGGGGCGGGGAATTCACCCCTCCACTTT.

Only one count was recorded for this clone. For the CDR3, the DNA is TGTGCTAGTGCCCCGGGCGGGCTTTATAGCAATCAGCCCCAGCATTTT. This encodes CASAPGGLYSNQPQHF. The chain links TRBV12-5 to TRBJ1-5; D not certain. Germline CDR1 and CDR2: LGHNT and FRNRAP. The CDR3 has 16 residues. V was clipped by 7 bases and J by 0 bases, with 16 bases between them.

This chain connects TRBV28 to TRBJ1-1, with 7 bases lining up with TRBD1. Per germline, CDR1 MDHEN and CDR2 SYDVKM. Trimming removed 4 bases from V and 0 bases from J; junction bases left unmatched: 2. This CDR3 region has 14 residues. The CDR3 DNA follows: TGTGCCAGCAGTTCGACAGGGTTGAACACTGAAGCTTTCTTT. Translating it yields CASSSTGLNTEAFF.

The rearrangement links TRBV19 to TRBJ1-4, with D perhaps matching TRBD1 (5 bases). V was pared by 8 bases and J by 4 bases, with 8 bases between. The CDR3 spans 12 residues. Germline V gene sequence: CDR1 LNHDA, CDR2 SQIVND (reference sequence). CDR3 region: CASQGDNEKLFF. CDR3 coding DNA: TGTGCCAGTCAAGGGGATAATGAAAAACTGTTTTTT.

V usage is TRBV30 and J usage is TRBJ2-7; 9 bases match TRBD1. The germline V gene has CDR1 GTSNPN and CDR2 SVGIG (reference sequence). V lost 1 base, J lost 9 bases, and 4 bases stayed unmatched. There are 12 residues in the CDR3. The CDR3 nucleotides read TGTGCCTGGAGTGATACAGGGGGCCGGCAGTACTTC. This encodes CAWSDTGGRQYF.

The rearrangement links TRBV6-1 to TRBJ2-7; perhaps TRBD2 as D (6 bases). Germline lookup yields CDR1 MNHNS and CDR2 SASEGT. The length of the CDR3 is 13 residues. Trimming removed 6 bases from V and 4 bases from J, with 13 bases in between. CDR3 protein: CASSPGLFYEQYF. The CDR3 DNA sequence: TGTGCCAGCAGCCCCGGACTATTTTACGAGCAGTACTTC.

Here the CDR3 DNA reads TGTGCCAGCAGCCTTCCTAAGGGACTAGCGATCAATGAGCAGTTCTTC. It codes for CASSLPKGLAINEQFF. The V and J genes are TRBV3-1 (or the pseudogene TRBV3-2) and TRBJ2-1, with 10 positions matching TRBD2. This CDR3 is built from 16 residues. The germline gives CDR1 LGHDT, CDR2 YNNKEL (reference sequence). Trimming cost V 4 bases and J 6 bases; bases outside gene matches: 9.

In nucleotides, the CDR3 is TGTGCCAGCGGAGTTGGAGGGGCTAGCAATCAGCCCCAGCATTTT. Protein product: CASGVGGASNQPQHF. The rearrangement links TRBV6-6 to TRBJ1-5, with D perhaps TRBD1 (5 bases). Germline CDR1 and CDR2: MNHNY and SVGAGI (reference sequence). There are 15 residues in the CDR3. Trimming shortened V by 8 bases and J by 0 bases, and 14 bases separated the two germline ends.

The V gene is TRBV2, the J gene TRBJ1-4, with D uncertain. V lost 4 bases to trimming and J lost 5 bases, with 8 bases between them. Germline V lookup: CDR1 SNHLY, CDR2 FYNNEI. The CDR3 loop spans 13 amino acids. CDR3 residues: CASSGPGNEKLFF. The CDR3 DNA reads as TGTGCCAGCAGTGGCCCGGGGAATGAAAAACTGTTTTTT.

This chain uses TRBV27 with TRBJ2-4; D not resolved. Per the germline V gene, CDR1 is MNHEY and CDR2 is SMNVEV (reference sequence). This CDR3 spans 15 amino acids. Trimming left V 1 base short and J 1 base short, with 8 bases between. CDR3 residues: CASSLLRIAKNIQYF. The CDR3 DNA sequence: TGTGCCAGCAGTTTATTGAGAATTGCCAAAAACATTCAGTACTTC.

The chain links TRBV7-2 to TRBJ1-1, with TRBD1 matching over 10 bases. Germline V CDR1 and CDR2: SGHTA, FQGNSA. This CDR3 region has 18 residues. V dropped 2 bases and J dropped 0; count of bases not matched to a gene: 9. The CDR3 here is CASSLRGGTGALNTEAFF. As DNA, the CDR3 is TGTGCCAGCAGCTTACGGGGGGGGACAGGGGCCCTGAACACTGAAGCTTTCTTT.

This sequence joins TRBV7-2 and TRBJ1-6; D is ambiguous. CDR3 size: 18 residues. CDR1 SGHTA and CDR2 FQGNSA come from the germline V gene. V was shortened by 2 bases and J by 0 bases, with 14 bases between the two germline ends. The CDR3 sequence is CASSLSAGERSYNSPLHF. In DNA, the CDR3 is TGTGCCAGCAGCTTATCGGCCGGGGAACGCTCCTATAATTCACCCCTCCACTTT. The full variable domain, its missing parts supplied by reference TRBV7-2 and TRBJ1-6, is GAGVSQSPSNKVTEKGKDVELRCDPISGHTALYWYRQSLGQGLEFLIYFQGNSAPDKSGLPSDRFSAERTGGSVSTLTIQRTQQEDSAVYLCASSLSAGERSYNSPLHFGNGTRLTVT.

The J gene is TRBJ1-2, the V gene TRBV7-3; maybe TRBD1 (5 bases). V dropped 1 base and J dropped 0 bases, with 9 bases sitting between them. This CDR3 comprises 15 residues. Germline CDR1 is SGHTA and CDR2 is FQGTGA. The CDR3 nucleotides read TGTGCCAGCAGCTTAATTGGGGGGTCTAACTATGGCTACACCTTC. Translated: CASSLIGGSNYGYTF.

CDR3 sequence: CASSASGTTDTQYF. CDR3 coding DNA: TGCGCCAGCAGCGCCTCAGGGACTACAGATACGCAGTATTTT. V and J are TRBV5-1 and TRBJ2-3; maybe TRBD2 (6 bases). Germline V gives CDR1 SGHRS, CDR2 YFSETQ. Trimming took 4 bases from V and 3 from J, leaving 12 bases between them. The CDR3 has 14 residues. The full variable domain, completed using reference TRBV5-1 and TRBJ2-3, is KAGVTQTPRYLIKTRGQQVTLSCSPISGHRSVSWYQQTPGQGLQFLFEYFSETQRNKGNFPGRFSGRQFSNSRSEMNVSTLELGDSALYLCASSASGTTDTQYFGPGTRLTVL.

This chain uses TRBV5-4 with TRBJ1-2; possibly TRBD1 for D (5 bases). This CDR3 contains 15 residues. V lost 0 bases, J lost 6 bases, and 15 bases lay in between. Germline CDR1 is SGHNT and CDR2 is YYREEE (reference sequence). CDR3 sequence reads: CASSLDPGITNGYTF. The DNA of the CDR3 is TGTGCCAGCAGCTTGGATCCAGGGATAACTAATGGCTACACCTTC. Full variable domain (missing parts from reference TRBV5-4 and TRBJ1-2): ETGVTQSPTHLIKTRGQQVTLRCSSQSGHNTVSWYQQALGQGPQFIFQYYREEENGRGNFPPRFSGLQFPNYSSELNVNALELDDSALYLCASSLDPGITNGYTFGSGTRLTVV.

The rearrangement joins TRBV12-3 or TRBV12-4 to TRBJ1-1; perhaps TRBD1 as D (5 bases). V shed 7 bases and J shed 7 bases, with 16 bases lying between them. This CDR3 is 13 amino acids long. The CDR3, as DNA: TGTGCCAGCAACAACCCGGGGGTAGTTGAAGCTTTCTTT. It encodes CASNNPGVVEAFF.

This chain's CDR3 is CASRMSGQGKNEQFF. The DNA for the CDR3 is TGTGCCAGCAGGATGTCGGGACAGGGGAAAAATGAGCAGTTCTTC. The chain carries TRBV5-5 and TRBJ2-1; 10 positions match TRBD1. The germline V gene encodes CDR1 SGHKS and CDR2 YYEKEE (reference sequence). The V segment lost 5 bases and the J segment 7 bases; nucleotides outside the gene matches: 9. The CDR3 consists of 15 residues.

A remark on this clone: The sample contains more than one DNA sequence encoding this CDR3. This chain connects TRBV12-3 or TRBV12-4 to TRBJ1-2; D may be TRBD1 (5 bases). V lost 1 base to trimming and J lost 3 bases, with 6 bases between them. There are 13 residues in the CDR3. The CDR3 sequence is CASSLGGDYGYTF. CDR3 DNA sequence: TGTGCCAGCAGTTTAGGGGGGGACTATGGCTACACCTTC.

This clone was observed a single time. The V and J genes are TRBV24-1 and TRBJ1-2; D perhaps matches TRBD1 (6 bases). CDR1 is KGHDR and CDR2 is SFDVKD in the germline V gene. V dropped 1 base and J dropped 7 bases, with 18 bases sitting between them. The CDR3 consists of 16 residues. CDR3 bases: TGTGCCACCAGTGATTTAGGAGGAGGCAGGGGTGGTGGCTACACCTTC. As protein: CATSDLGGGRGGGYTF.

This chain connects TRBV19 to TRBJ2-7; tentative D call: TRBD1 (6 bases). In germline, CDR1 is LNHDA, CDR2 SQIVND (reference sequence). This CDR3 comprises 14 residues. V lost 7 bases to trimming and J lost 7 bases, with 20 bases between them. The CDR3, as DNA: TGTGCCAGTACCCCCGGGACACCCGGTTTGGAGCAGTACTTC. This translates into CASTPGTPGLEQYF.

The genes are TRBV14 and TRBJ2-5; 9 nucleotides match TRBD1. With V trimmed by 3 bases and J by 5 bases, 10 bases remained unmatched. This CDR3 spans 16 amino acids. From germline, CDR1 is SGHDN and CDR2 FVKESK. The CDR3: CASSQPGQGLSETQYF. In nucleotides, the CDR3 is TGTGCCAGCAGCCAGCCGGGACAGGGTCTATCTGAGACCCAGTACTTC.

This clone was detected a few times. The CDR3, as DNA: TGCGCCAGCAGCCAAGATTGGGGCAGGGATATGAGCTACACCTTC. It encodes CASSQDWGRDMSYTF. The chain combines TRBV4-3 with TRBJ1-2; a weak D match, TRBD1 (5 bases). Trimming took 0 bases from V and 9 from J, leaving 17 bases between them. Germline V CDR1 and CDR2: LGHNA, YSLEER. The CDR3 runs 15 residues.